This is a list of T cell receptor beta chains from one sample in a study of persistence of HIV-infected CD4 T cells. Generated by immunoSEQ multiplex PCR, the TCRdb table keeps only in-frame clones and is missing some. The table includes 35,000 to 40,000 clones, 87% detected once. Their specific antigens are unknown. The sequenced sample was CD4+ T cells sorted from PBMCs after approximately 19-hour stimulation, obtained from a patient who received antiretroviral therapy. These TCRs come from an adult man with HIV who was CMV-seropositive. Both conserved end residues are trimmed from each CDR3. Not every row has a clone size; where given, it reads once, few, many or a size class.

V gene,clone size,CDR3 protein
TRBV29-1,-,SAARPAGGINEQF
TRBV29-1,-,SVGAGGSEKLF
TRBV12-3/TRBV12-4,-,ASTPPMNTEAF
TRBV3-1/TRBV3-2,-,ASSQDGGRQPQH
TRBV14,-,ASSPLPGTDNEKLF
TRBV15,-,ATSRRSTRSQETQY
TRBV4-1,-,ASSPGQGRNVNTEAF
TRBV18,-,ASSPHDIHSGDSQY
TRBV11-2,-,ASSLEFGSGYSYNEQF
TRBV7-2,-,ASSSRPYTGELF
TRBV24-1,-,ATSDSTTDTQY
TRBV14,-,ASSRTGNTGELF
TRBV7-2,-,ASSMFGGYQETQY
TRBV6-5,-,ASAPQGRNSPLH
TRBV2,-,ASSSTPNTEAF
TRBV6-2/TRBV6-3,-,ASRREYGYT
TRBV6-5,-,ASRDRPNTEAF
TRBV15,medium-sized,ATSREARTAYGYT
TRBV5-1,-,ASSLDLLPGETQY
TRBV25-1,-,ASRLAGTQETQY
TRBV28,-,ASSPWTGGAGEQY
TRBV7-6,-,ASSLGDRKNSYEQY
TRBV19,-,ASSTDRASGGYT
TRBV7-9,-,ASSLIRSTTDGYT
TRBV6-6,-,ASSYSMGGPEAF
TRBV4-1,-,ASSPRDGEDQPQH
TRBV7-8,-,ASSRGTGGRSGNTIY
TRBV11-2,-,ASGSGTGGYEQY
TRBV30,-,AWDAGTGGSYEQY
TRBV30,-,AWAPPGIGNTIY
TRBV11-1,-,ASSSQGGLGQY
TRBV7-6,-,ASSLAPSGTNTGELF
TRBV3-1/TRBV3-2,-,ASTTRGTEAF
TRBV6-2/TRBV6-3,-,ASSRPGTGVLRNTEAF
TRBV27,-,ASSSDRVNSPLH
TRBV7-8,-,ASTSRGYGSNEQF
TRBV10-3,-,AIRSYTGQGTEAF
TRBV10-2,-,ASSAASSTDTQY
TRBV20-1,-,SARKGETQY
TRBV30,-,AWSEFGRHVF
TRBV30,-,AWRDRGRTEAF
TRBV5-5,-,ASSRGTVNQPQH
TRBV7-6,-,ASSPFGEADQETQY
TRBV6-5,-,ASKGTGVYEQY
TRBV30,-,AWSVQAGRN
TRBV10-3,-,AINPGGSEQY
TRBV19,few,ASSSQGRSNQPQH
TRBV2,few,ASSKDSMNTEAF
TRBV29-1,-,SARGDRLRDTQY
TRBV7-2,-,ASSLRSGNWIEGYT
TRBV30,-,AWSGGASGRAANTGELF
TRBV12-5,-,ASGLVRGSSSHNYGYT
TRBV6-5,once,ASSLGGGEF
TRBV10-3,-,AISDKGGGYT
TRBV9,-,ASSVAGGAGQPQH
TRBV19,-,ASSIDQLGGGQF
TRBV10-2,-,ASSGQAKGTEAF
TRBV14,-,ASSQGFAGASLLSGNTIY
TRBV7-9,once,ASSLAGVTYEQY
TRBV10-3,-,AISEWDRGRLQY